This T cell receptor beta chain was sequenced in a study of T cell changes during pregnancy in multiple sclerosis. This clone was observed once. Mismatch with germline at one junction end may stem from a read error. Libraries were prepared by immunoSEQ multiplex PCR; TCRdb keeps only in-frame clonotypes and omits some of them. Here the sample spans about 100,000 clones, around 92% being singletons. The CDR3 length is 14 residues. Germline lookup yields CDR1 SGDLS and CDR2 YYNGEE. This specimen consisted of peripheral blood, obtained after pregnancy. The chain recombines TRBV9 with TRBJ2-5; a weak D match, TRBD2 (5 bases). The receptor was isolated from a female donor with multiple sclerosis, enrolled in a pregnancy study. The CDR3 DNA follows: TGTGCAAGCAGCGTAGCGCAGTCTCCAGAGACCCAGTACTTC. Its translation is CASSVAQSPETQYF.